One sample yielded the 5 T cell receptor beta chains listed below, sequenced in a study of T-cell memory formation after mild COVID-19. In TCRdb, the 5' RACE reads were re-called with MiXCR into one record per CDR3 protein. Counted here are 300,000 to 400,000 distinct CDR3 sequences, about 16% occurring once; the ten biggest clones make up approximately 20%. The sequencing input was PBMCs or a T cell subset sorted from them (not recorded which). The receptor source for this set is a young man who had mild COVID-19 (a few samples of this study predate the infection). Cell type and time point are not known.

The V and J genes are TRBV7-2 and TRBJ1-6; D is undetermined. The CDR3 has 14 amino acids. Germline CDR1 SGHTA, CDR2 FQGNSA. The ends were cut back, 5 bases at V and 6 bases at J, with 11 bases in the middle. The CDR3 DNA reads TGTGCCAGCAGCACCCGGGTGATTAATTCACCCCTCCACTTT. Translating it yields CASSTRVINSPLHF.

The chain recombines TRBV6-5 with TRBJ2-1, with TRBD2 matching 10 bases. J was trimmed by 4 bases and V by 5 bases; bases with no gene match: 5. Germline V gives CDR1 MNHEY, CDR2 SVGAGI. The CDR3 consists of 15 residues. For the CDR3, the DNA is TGTGCCAGCAGTGAGAGCGGGGGGGCGTACAATGAGCAGTTCTTC. Its protein is CASSESGGAYNEQFF.

This clonotype turned up a few times. The gene calls are TRBV7-9 and TRBJ1-2; D gene uncertain. The CDR3 is 16 amino acids. V was pared by 6 bases and J by 1 base, with 18 bases between. Germline loops: CDR1 SEHNR, CDR2 FQNEAQ (reference sequence). CDR3 bases: TGTGCCAGCAGACTCCCCGACGGGAGGGATAACTATGGCTACACCTTC. Its translation is CASRLPDGRDNYGYTF.

This clonotype was found a few times. This rearrangement joins TRBV7-9 to TRBJ1-1; D gene ambiguous. The CDR3 extends over 13 amino acids. Trimming left V 5 bases short and J 3 bases short, with 10 bases between. Germline CDR1 SEHNR, CDR2 FQNEAQ (reference sequence). The CDR3 region is CASSLLFDTEAFF. The CDR3 coding sequence is TGTGCCAGCAGCCTTCTGTTCGACACTGAAGCTTTCTTT.

This chain links TRBV23-1 with TRBJ1-5; D might be TRBD1 (5 bases). TRBV23-1 is recorded as an ORF, its role being uncertain. This CDR3 spans 14 amino acids. Between the trimmed V and J ends, which lost 0 bases and 7 bases, there was a span of 10 bases. The DNA of the CDR3 is TGCGCCAGCAGTCAATCCGGGGGGAGCCAGCCCCAGCATTTT. Amino acid sequence: CASSQSGGSQPQHF.